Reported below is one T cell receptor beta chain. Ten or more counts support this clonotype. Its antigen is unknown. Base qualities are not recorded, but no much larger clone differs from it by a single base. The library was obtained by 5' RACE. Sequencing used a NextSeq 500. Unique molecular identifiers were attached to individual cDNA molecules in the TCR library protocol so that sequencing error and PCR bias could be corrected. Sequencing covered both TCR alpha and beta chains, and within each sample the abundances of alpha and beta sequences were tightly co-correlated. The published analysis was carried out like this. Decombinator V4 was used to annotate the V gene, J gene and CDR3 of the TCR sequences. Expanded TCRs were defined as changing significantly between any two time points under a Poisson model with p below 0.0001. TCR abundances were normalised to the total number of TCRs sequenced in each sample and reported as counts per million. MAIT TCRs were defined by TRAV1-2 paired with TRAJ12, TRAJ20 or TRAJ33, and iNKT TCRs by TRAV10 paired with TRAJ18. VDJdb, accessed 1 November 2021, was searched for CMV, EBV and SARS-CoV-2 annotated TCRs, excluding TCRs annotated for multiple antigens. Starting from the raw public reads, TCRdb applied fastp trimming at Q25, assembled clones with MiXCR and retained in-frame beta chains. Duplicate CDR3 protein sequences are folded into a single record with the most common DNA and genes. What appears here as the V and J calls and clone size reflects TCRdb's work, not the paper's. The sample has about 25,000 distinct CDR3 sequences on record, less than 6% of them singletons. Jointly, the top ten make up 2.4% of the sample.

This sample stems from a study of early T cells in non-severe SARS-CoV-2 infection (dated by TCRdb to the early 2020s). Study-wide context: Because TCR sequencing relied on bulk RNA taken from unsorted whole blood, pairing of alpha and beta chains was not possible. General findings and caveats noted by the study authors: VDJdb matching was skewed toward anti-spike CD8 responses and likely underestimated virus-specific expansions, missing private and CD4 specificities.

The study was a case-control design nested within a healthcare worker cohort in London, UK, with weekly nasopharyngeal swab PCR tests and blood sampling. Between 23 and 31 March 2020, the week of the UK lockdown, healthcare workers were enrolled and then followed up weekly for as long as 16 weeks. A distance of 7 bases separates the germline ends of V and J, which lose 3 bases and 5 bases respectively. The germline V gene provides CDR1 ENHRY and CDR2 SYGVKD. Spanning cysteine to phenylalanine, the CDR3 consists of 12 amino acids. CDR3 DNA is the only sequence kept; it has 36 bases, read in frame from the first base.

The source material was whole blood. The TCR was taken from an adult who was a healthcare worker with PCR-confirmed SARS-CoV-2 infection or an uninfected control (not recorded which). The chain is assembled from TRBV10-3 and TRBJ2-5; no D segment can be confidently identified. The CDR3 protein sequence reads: CAISDLGETQYF. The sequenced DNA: TGTGCCATCAGTGACCTGGGGGAGACCCAGTACTTC.